This entry lists 32 T cell receptor beta chains sequenced from one sample in a study of OX40 agonist ivuxolimab in advanced cancers. Method: immunoSEQ multiplex PCR; TCRdb's copy keeps in-frame clones and lacks some. Of around 82,000 clones listed, 70% to 90% are singletons. The material sequenced was CD4+ or CD8+ T cells sorted from blood, taken in a trial of the OX40 agonist ivuxolimab. The receptors come from an adult with an advanced solid tumor such as melanoma, head and neck, liver or kidney cancer.

This clone was recorded once. This chain links TRBV6-6 with TRBJ2-7; 11 bases match TRBD2. Per the germline V gene, CDR1 is MNHNY and CDR2 is SVGAGI (reference sequence). The V segment lost 11 bases and the J segment 0 bases; nucleotides outside the gene matches: 6. The CDR3 runs 14 residues. CDR3 DNA: TGTGCCTCCCGGCTAGCGGGGGGCTCCTACGAGCAGTACTTC. Its protein product is CASRLAGGSYEQYF.

V usage is TRBV29-1 and J usage is TRBJ2-7; D gene uncertain. V lost 4 bases and J 0 bases, leaving 10 bases between the germline ends. The V gene's germline CDR1 is SQVTM and CDR2 ANQGSEA. CDR3 length equals 13 residues. The CDR3 region is CSVGHPNSYEQYF. The CDR3 coding sequence is TGCAGCGTTGGCCATCCCAACTCCTACGAGCAGTACTTC.

The chain couples TRBV9 to TRBJ2-3; unclear D gene. In germline, CDR1 is SGDLS, CDR2 YYNGEE. This CDR3 region has 15 residues. Trimming pared 1 base from V and 6 bases from J, leaving 15 bases between. The DNA for the CDR3 is TGTGCCAGCAGCGTATCTATCTTCCAGCAGGATACGCAGTATTTT. Its protein is CASSVSIFQQDTQYF.

The chain uses TRBV15 and TRBJ2-1; maybe TRBD2 (5 bases). The CDR3 covers 15 residues. V was trimmed by 0 bases and J by 10 bases, leaving 16 bases between them. CDR1 is LNHNV, CDR2 YYDKDF, per germline (reference sequence). The CDR3 coding sequence is TGTGCCACCAGCAGAGATTTGGGAGCACCCGAGGAGCAGTTCTTC. Translation gives CATSRDLGAPEEQFF.

This clone was counted once. This sequence joins TRBV7-2 and TRBJ2-3, with TRBD2 identical over 13 bases. This CDR3 is built from 15 residues. CDR1 is SGHTA, CDR2 FQGNSA, per germline. J lost 4 bases, V lost 5 bases, and 3 bases had no gene match. This CDR3 reads CASSKTSGGADTQYF. CDR3 sequence (DNA): TGTGCCAGCAGCAAAACTAGCGGGGGGGCAGATACGCAGTATTTT.

The chain links TRBV10-3 to TRBJ2-6; a possible D gene is TRBD1 (6 bases). V was clipped by 0 bases and J by 8 bases, with 11 bases between them. CDR3 size: 15 residues. CDR1 and CDR2 (germline): ENHRY, SYGVKD. CDR3 sequence reads: CAISESIQGSNVLTF. The CDR3 DNA sequence: TGTGCCATCAGTGAGTCGATCCAGGGGTCCAACGTCCTGACTTTC.

The genes are TRBV5-6 and TRBJ2-7, with D unresolved. Trimming pared 4 bases from V and 3 bases from J, leaving 14 bases between. Germline CDR1 and CDR2: SGHDT and YYEEEE. The CDR3 runs to 14 residues. The CDR3 DNA sequence: TGTGCCAGCAGCCCAGGCGACCGACTCTACGAGCAGTACTTC. It codes for CASSPGDRLYEQYF.

The chain employs TRBV9 and TRBJ2-6; TRBD1 might be the D (6 bases). The V and J ends lost 5 bases and 4 bases respectively, with 13 bases between them. Germline loops: CDR1 SGDLS, CDR2 YYNGEE. The CDR3 extends over 15 amino acids. CDR3 residues: CASRAQGSGANVLTF. The DNA of the CDR3 is TGTGCCAGCAGAGCACAGGGTTCCGGGGCCAACGTCCTGACTTTC.

The chain uses TRBV9 and TRBJ1-2; D is possibly TRBD1 (5 bases). Germline V lookup: CDR1 SGDLS, CDR2 YYNGEE. The length of the CDR3 is 12 residues. V lost 2 bases and J 4 bases, leaving 6 bases between the germline ends. The CDR3 DNA is TGTGCCAGCAGCGTCACAGGCTATGGCTACACCTTC. Encoded protein: CASSVTGYGYTF.

The chain uses TRBV11-2 and TRBJ2-7; maybe TRBD2 (5 bases). The ends were cut back, 2 bases at V and 5 bases at J, with 13 bases in the middle. Germline CDR1 is SGHAT and CDR2 is FQNNGV. The CDR3 is 14 amino acids. CDR3 sequence reads: CASSLRAGSHEQYF. The CDR3 DNA follows: TGTGCCAGCAGCTTAAGGGCGGGTTCCCACGAGCAGTACTTC.

The chain uses TRBV7-9 and TRBJ2-7, with TRBD2 matching 8 bases. CDR1 is SEHNR, CDR2 FQNEAQ, per germline (reference sequence). After removal of 5 bases from V and 2 bases from J, the junction contained 11 bases not matched to a gene. This CDR3 has 16 amino acids. The CDR3 loop reads CASSLTGGVSPYEQYF. The CDR3 region has the DNA TGTGCCAGCAGCCTCACGGGGGGGGTCAGCCCCTACGAGCAGTACTTC. Variable domain in full (rest from reference TRBV7-9 and TRBJ2-7): DTGVSQNPRHKITKRGQNVTFRCDPISEHNRLYWYRQTLGQGPEFLTYFQNEAQLEKSRLLSDRFSAERPKGSFSTLEIQRTEQGDSAMYLCASSLTGGVSPYEQYFGPGTRLTVT.

The chain links TRBV7-2 to TRBJ2-1, with no clear D. Trimming took 1 base from V and 0 from J, leaving 10 bases between them. The CDR3 is made up of 16 amino acids. Germline V gives CDR1 SGHTA, CDR2 FQGNSA. Here the CDR3 reads CASSLDFGSSYNEQFF. The CDR3 coding sequence is TGTGCCAGCAGCTTAGATTTCGGCTCCTCCTACAATGAGCAGTTCTTC.

The rearrangement joins TRBV11-1 to TRBJ2-7, with 8 bases matching TRBD2. Germline CDR1 is SGHAT and CDR2 is FQDESV (reference sequence). The CDR3 is made up of 13 amino acids. Germline trimming cut 2 bases from V and 4 bases from J; bases unmatched to any gene: 1. The CDR3 region has the DNA TGTGCCAGCAGCTTATCTAGCGGGTACGAGCAGTACTTC. This sequence encodes CASSLSSGYEQYF.

The chain employs TRBV7-3 and TRBJ2-1; 9 bases line up with TRBD2. In germline, CDR1 is SGHTA, CDR2 FQGTGA. Trimming removed 5 bases from V and 8 bases from J; junction bases left unmatched: 7. This CDR3 has 14 residues. The CDR3 DNA reads TGTGCCAGCAGCCCGGGACTAGCAAGTGATGAGCAGTTCTTC. Protein: CASSPGLASDEQFF.

This clone was detected a few times. This chain joins TRBV5-4 and TRBJ2-2; 9 positions agree with TRBD2. V lost 4 bases to trimming and J lost 6 bases; unmatched junction nucleotides: 4. The CDR3 is 14 amino acids. In germline, CDR1 is SGHNT, CDR2 YYREEE (reference sequence). The CDR3 here is CASSIGTSSGELFF. The CDR3 DNA reads as TGTGCCAGCAGCATAGGGACTAGCTCCGGGGAGCTGTTTTTT. The variable domain in full, completed from reference TRBV5-4 and TRBJ2-2, reads ETGVTQSPTHLIKTRGQQVTLRCSSQSGHNTVSWYQQALGQGPQFIFQYYREEENGRGNFPPRFSGLQFPNYSSELNVNALELDDSALYLCASSIGTSSGELFFGEGSRLTVL.

Notes on this clone: Its ends do not fully match the called genes, so a read error is possible. The chain couples TRBV5-3 to TRBJ1-2, with D hard to call. TRBV5-3 is filed as an ORF, its function uncertain. The CDR3 covers 12 residues. The CDR3 DNA reads TGTGCCAGCAGCTTGGAGTGGGTTGGCTACACCTTC. Its translation is CASSLEWVGYTF.

This chain links TRBV7-3 with TRBJ2-3; the match to TRBD2 covers 7 bases. The trim removed 5 bases at V and 7 bases at J, leaving 9 bases unmatched. There are 14 residues in the CDR3. Germline V gene sequence: CDR1 SGHTA, CDR2 FQGTGA. The CDR3 DNA reads as TGTGCCAGCAGCCGTGGGCGGGAGATACATACGCAGTATTTT. Its protein is CASSRGREIHTQYF.

The chain couples TRBV19 to TRBJ2-7; D not resolved. The CDR3 totals 13 residues. CDR1 LNHDA and CDR2 SQIVND come from the germline V gene (reference sequence). Trimming took off 4 bases at V and 4 bases at J, with 11 bases between the two ends. CDR3 in amino acids: CASSTPLGYEQYF. The CDR3 coding sequence is TGTGCCAGTAGTACCCCCTTGGGGTACGAGCAGTACTTC.

This chain links TRBV4-2 with TRBJ2-3; 9 positions match TRBD2. V shed 0 bases, J shed 2 bases, and the junction held 9 bases outside the gene matches. Germline-derived CDR1 and CDR2 are LGHNA and YNFKEQ. This CDR3 comprises 18 residues. The DNA for the CDR3 is TGTGCCAGCAGCCAAGATGGGTCCGGGACTAGCTACACAGATACGCAGTATTTT. This encodes CASSQDGSGTSYTDTQYF.

The chain uses TRBV6-5 and TRBJ2-7; 10 bases are a match to TRBD1. V lost 5 bases and J lost 2; bases outside the gene matches: 6. The CDR3 length is 15 residues. CDR1 MNHEY and CDR2 SVGAGI come from the germline V gene. Here the CDR3 reads CASSRGQGVAYEQYF. The CDR3 DNA reads as TGTGCCAGCAGTCGCGGACAGGGGGTCGCCTACGAGCAGTACTTC.

J is TRBJ1-6 and V is TRBV30; D perhaps matches TRBD1 (6 bases). Germline loops: CDR1 GTSNPN, CDR2 SVGIG (reference sequence). This CDR3 comprises 16 residues. V was pared by 8 bases and J by 7 bases, with 24 bases between. As DNA, the CDR3 is TGTGCCGTTCTGACCGGCCCCGGACAGAAGAATTCACCCCTCCACTTT. Its translation is CAVLTGPGQKNSPLHF.

This clone was seen a single time. The chain employs TRBV19 and TRBJ1-3; 9 bases fit TRBD1. The CDR3 totals 17 residues. V gave up 4 bases and J gave up 0 bases; unmatched junction bases: 7. The germline V gene encodes CDR1 LNHDA and CDR2 SQIVND (reference sequence). CDR3 in amino acids: CASSKRGQGSSGNTIYF. The CDR3 DNA is TGTGCCAGTAGTAAACGCGGACAGGGGAGCTCTGGAAACACCATATATTTT.

The rearrangement links TRBV4-3 to TRBJ2-2; 12 positions agree with TRBD1. Germline lookup yields CDR1 LGHNA and CDR2 YSLEER. The CDR3 runs 16 residues. The junction had 4 bases not matched to a gene; V was cut back by 5 bases and J by 3 bases. The CDR3 loop reads CASSSGTGGYTGELFF. In DNA form, the CDR3 reads TGCGCCAGCAGCTCCGGGACAGGGGGCTACACCGGGGAGCTGTTTTTT.

This chain joins TRBV9 and TRBJ1-4; maybe TRBD1 (6 bases). In germline, CDR1 is SGDLS, CDR2 YYNGEE. With 5 bases removed from V and 4 bases from J, the gap between germline ends came to 12 bases. The CDR3 contains 14 residues. The CDR3 here is CASSTGQRNEKLFF. CDR3 in DNA: TGTGCCAGCAGTACCGGACAGCGTAATGAAAAACTGTTTTTT.

The chain links TRBV10-3 to TRBJ2-7, with 11 positions matching TRBD1. Germline CDR1 and CDR2: ENHRY and SYGVKD. This CDR3 contains 13 residues. With 6 bases clipped from V and 5 bases from J, the junction kept 3 bases outside the gene matches. The CDR3: CAIRGQGADEQYF. The CDR3 nucleotides read TGTGCCATCAGAGGACAGGGGGCGGACGAGCAGTACTTC.

This sequence joins TRBV28 and TRBJ2-2; D uncertain. Per germline, CDR1 MDHEN and CDR2 SYDVKM. V dropped 7 bases and J dropped 7 bases, with 10 bases sitting between them. The CDR3 totals 12 residues. The CDR3 DNA is TGTGCCAGCACCCCGTGGGGCGGGGAGCTGTTTTTT. This gives the protein CASTPWGGELFF.

The genes are TRBV19 and TRBJ2-5; a weak D match, TRBD1 (6 bases). With 3 bases removed from V and 5 bases from J, the gap between germline ends came to 10 bases. This CDR3 is 13 amino acids long. The germline V gene has CDR1 LNHDA and CDR2 SQIVND (reference sequence). Here the CDR3 reads CASSMGQGETQYF. CDR3 coding DNA: TGTGCCAGTAGTATGGGCCAGGGGGAGACCCAGTACTTC. Drawing the rest from reference TRBV19 and TRBJ2-5, the complete variable domain is DGGITQSPKYLFRKEGQNVTLSCEQNLNHDAMYWYRQDPGQGLRLIYYSQIVNDFQKGDIAEGYSVSREKKESFPLTVTSAQKNPTAFYLCASSMGQGETQYFGPGTRLLVL.

This sequence joins TRBV10-3 and TRBJ1-1; 10 positions agree with TRBD1. The germline gives CDR1 ENHRY, CDR2 SYGVKD. This CDR3 has 15 amino acids. V lost 6 bases and J lost 3; bases outside the gene matches: 7. CDR3 DNA sequence: TGTGCCATCAGGCCGGGACAGGGGCGGGACACTGAAGCTTTCTTT. This sequence encodes CAIRPGQGRDTEAFF.

The CDR3 reads CASQTSGRAGDTQYF. CDR3 DNA: TGTGCCAGCCAAACTAGCGGGAGGGCCGGAGATACGCAGTATTTT. The rearrangement joins TRBV9 to TRBJ2-3; 13 bases align to TRBD2. Germline CDR1 is SGDLS and CDR2 is YYNGEE. Losses at the gene ends were 7 bases for V and 5 bases for J; bases not matched to a gene: 7. The CDR3 extends over 15 amino acids. The entire variable domain, with the rest obtained from reference TRBV9 and TRBJ2-3, is as follows: DSGVTQTPKHLITATGQRVTLRCSPRSGDLSVYWYQQSLDQGLQFLIQYYNGEERAKGNILERFSAQQFPDLHSELNLSSLELGDSALYFCASQTSGRAGDTQYFGPGTRLTVL.

In nucleotides, the CDR3 is TGTGCCAGCAGTGATGTGGGGCAGATAGCCAAAAACATTCAGTACTTC. Encoded protein: CASSDVGQIAKNIQYF. V gene TRBV2 combines with J gene TRBJ2-4; D might be TRBD1 (5 bases). Germline CDR1 is SNHLY and CDR2 is FYNNEI. CDR3 length: 16 residues. Trimming removed 3 bases at V and 0 bases at J, with 12 bases between.

The chain employs TRBV15 and TRBJ2-1; 8 nucleotides line up with TRBD2. Losses at the gene ends were 5 bases for V and 10 bases for J; bases not matched to a gene: 10. The CDR3 length is 14 residues. Germline CDR1 LNHNV, CDR2 YYDKDF (reference sequence). Written as DNA, the CDR3 is TGTGCCACCAGCCCTGCTAAGAGCGGGAGAGAGCAGTTCTTC. Amino acid sequence: CATSPAKSGREQFF.

The chain is built from TRBV28 and TRBJ2-3; TRBD2 agrees at 9 bases. This CDR3 region has 15 residues. In germline, CDR1 is MDHEN, CDR2 SYDVKM. After removal of 6 bases from V and 3 bases from J, the junction contained 7 bases not matched to a gene. The CDR3 reads CASSRASGKTDTQYF. The CDR3 bases are TGTGCCAGCAGCCGGGCTAGCGGGAAGACAGATACGCAGTATTTT.